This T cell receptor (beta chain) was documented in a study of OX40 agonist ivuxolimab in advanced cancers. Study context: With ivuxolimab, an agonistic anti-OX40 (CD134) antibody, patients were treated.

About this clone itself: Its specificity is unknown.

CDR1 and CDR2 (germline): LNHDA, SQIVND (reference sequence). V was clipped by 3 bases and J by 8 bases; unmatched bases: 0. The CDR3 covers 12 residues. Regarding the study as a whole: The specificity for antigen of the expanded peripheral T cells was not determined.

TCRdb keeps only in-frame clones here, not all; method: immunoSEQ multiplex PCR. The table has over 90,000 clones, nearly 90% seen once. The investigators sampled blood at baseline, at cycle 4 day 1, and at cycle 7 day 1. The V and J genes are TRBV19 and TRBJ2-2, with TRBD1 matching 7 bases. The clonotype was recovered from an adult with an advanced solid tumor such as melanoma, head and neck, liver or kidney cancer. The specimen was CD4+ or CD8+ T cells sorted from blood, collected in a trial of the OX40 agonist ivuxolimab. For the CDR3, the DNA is TGTGCCAGTAGTATGGACAGGGGGGAGCTGTTTTTT. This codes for CASSMDRGELFF.